This T cell receptor (beta chain) was sequenced during a study of blood T cells in healthy people across ages. V lost 9 bases and J 2 bases, leaving 17 bases between the germline ends. The CDR3 extends over 14 amino acids. Germline CDR1 is SGHKS and CDR2 is YYEKEE (reference sequence). This clonotype was detected only a few times. Its antigen is unidentified. The study, taken as a whole, reports: Leaving the PBMCs unsorted stopped any conclusive comparison of naive versus antigen-experienced cells. TCR beta diversity per million T cells fell roughly linearly with age.

A second PCR of 7 to 11 cycles used a sample-barcoded 5' primer and a J-beta primer mix. TCRdb itself ran the 5' RACE reads through MiXCR, one entry per CDR3 protein. The sample holds over 950,000 distinct CDR3 sequences, around two fifths seen once. This clonotype was sampled from a man between 18 and 35 years old in good health. The rearrangement links TRBV5-5 to TRBJ1-1, with D tentatively TRBD1 (5 bases). What was sequenced was blood. The CDR3 DNA sequence: TGTGCCACCAGGCAGGGTCCTCCAAACACTGAAGCTTTCTTT. It is translated as CATRQGPPNTEAFF.